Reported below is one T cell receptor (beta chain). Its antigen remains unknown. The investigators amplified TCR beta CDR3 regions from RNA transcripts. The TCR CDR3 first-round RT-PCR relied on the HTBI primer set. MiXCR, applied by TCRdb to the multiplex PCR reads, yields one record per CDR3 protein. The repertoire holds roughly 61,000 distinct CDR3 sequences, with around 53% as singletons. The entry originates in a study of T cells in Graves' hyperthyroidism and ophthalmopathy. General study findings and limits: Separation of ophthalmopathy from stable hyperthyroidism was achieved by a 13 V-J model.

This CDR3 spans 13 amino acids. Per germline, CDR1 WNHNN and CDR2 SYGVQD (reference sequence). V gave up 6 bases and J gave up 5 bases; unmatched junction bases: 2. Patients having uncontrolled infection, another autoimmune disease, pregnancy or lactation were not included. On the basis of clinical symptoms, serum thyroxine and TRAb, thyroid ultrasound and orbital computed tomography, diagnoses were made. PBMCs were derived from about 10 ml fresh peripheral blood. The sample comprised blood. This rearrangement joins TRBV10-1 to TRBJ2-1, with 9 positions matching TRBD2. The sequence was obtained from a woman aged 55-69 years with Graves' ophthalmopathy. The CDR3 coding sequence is TGCGCCAGCAGATTAGCGGGGGACAATGAGCAGTTCTTC. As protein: CASRLAGDNEQFF.